Listed below are T cell receptor beta chains from one sample, sequenced in a study of tumor and adjacent non-tumor tissue in lung cancer. TCRdb re-derived calls from the multiplex PCR reads in MiXCR, one entry per CDR3 protein. This sample has some 99,000 distinct CDR3 sequences; 75% occur once, and the top ten carry 37%. The specimen sequenced was lung tumor tissue. The receptors here all came from a woman aged 55 to 70 with non-small cell lung cancer. The CDR3 runs from the conserved cysteine through the conserved F or W. The order of the fields is clone size, J gene, V gene, D gene, CDR3 length, CDR3 DNA, CDR3 protein. The D gene is left open where the match is weak. For some rows the clone size is stated as once, few or many, or as a class when expanded; others skip it.

size: NA; J: TRBJ2-7; V: TRBV20-1; D: TRBD2; length: 12; DNA: TGCTGTGCTAGCGGACAAATGGGGGAGCAGTATTTC; CDR3: CCASGQMGEQYF
size: NA; J: TRBJ1-5; V: TRBV12-3/TRBV12-4; D: NA; length: 14; DNA: TGTGCCACCAGTTTTTTCGACAGCAATCAGCCCCAGCATTTT; CDR3: CATSFFDSNQPQHF
size: NA; J: TRBJ2-1; V: TRBV4-3; D: TRBD2; length: 17; DNA: TGCGCCAACAGCCCAGCCGTGACTAGCGGGAGTCTTGATGGGCAGTTCTTC; CDR3: CANSPAVTSGSLDGQFF
size: NA; J: TRBJ2-2; V: TRBV11-2; D: NA; length: 13; DNA: TGTGCCAGCAACCCTCGGAGGGCCGGGGAGCAGTTTTTT; CDR3: CASNPRRAGEQFF
size: once; J: TRBJ2-2; V: TRBV20-1; D: NA; length: 14; DNA: TGCAGTGCTTCCAGCTCTAACAGCACTGGGGAGCTGTTTTTT; CDR3: CSASSSNSTGELFF
size: NA; J: TRBJ2-1; V: TRBV20-1; D: NA; length: 14; DNA: TGCAGTGCTAGAGGCGGTCGGGGTTTGAATGAGCAATCCTTT; CDR3: CSARGGRGLNEQSF
size: NA; J: TRBJ1-1; V: TRBV20-1; D: TRBD1; length: 16; DNA: TGCAGTTCTAGAGATGCGTCAGGGGGGGATAACACTGAAGCGTTCTTT; CDR3: CSSRDASGGDNTEAFF
size: NA; J: TRBJ2-4; V: TRBV11-2; D: NA; length: 14; DNA: TGTGCCAGCAGCTTCCCCACCAGAGGGAGTATTCAGTACTTC; CDR3: CASSFPTRGSIQYF
size: once; J: TRBJ2-5; V: TRBV10-3; D: TRBD2; length: 15; DNA: TGTGCCATCAGCCAGGGAAGAGCGGGAGAAGAGACCCAGTACTTT; CDR3: CAISQGRAGEETQYF
size: NA; J: TRBJ1-2; V: TRBV28; D: NA; length: 15; DNA: TGTGCCAGCAGTTTATGGGGGGCGTATAACTATAGCTACACCTTC; CDR3: CASSLWGAYNYSYTF
size: once; J: TRBJ1-5; V: TRBV20-1; D: NA; length: 14; DNA: TGCAGTGCGTCCCAAGGGGTGAGCAATCAGCCCCACCATTTT; CDR3: CSASQGVSNQPHHF
size: NA; J: TRBJ2-7; V: TRBV11-2; D: TRBD2; length: 15; DNA: TGTGCCAGGAGCTACGAGACTAGCGGGAGCTACGAGCTGTACTTC; CDR3: CARSYETSGSYELYF
size: NA; J: TRBJ1-6; V: TRBV20-1; D: NA; length: 15; DNA: TGCAGTGCTAGGGAATCTGACAGTCCCAATCCACCTCTCCACTTT; CDR3: CSARESDSPNPPLHF
size: NA; J: TRBJ2-7; V: TRBV6-6; D: NA; length: 15; DNA: TGTGCCAGTAGTCGCCATACAGTGGGAGGCTACGAGCAGTACTTC; CDR3: CASSRHTVGGYEQYF
size: NA; J: TRBJ1-1; V: TRBV7-9; D: TRBD1; length: 15; DNA: TGTGCCAGCAGCTTCCCGACAGGGACGAACTCTGAAGCGTTCTTT; CDR3: CASSFPTGTNSEAFF
size: many; J: TRBJ1-2; V: TRBV6-6; D: NA; length: 15; DNA: TGTGCCAGCAGTTATCTGGGAGGGATAAACTATGGCTACACCTTC; CDR3: CASSYLGGINYGYTF
size: NA; J: TRBJ2-7; V: TRBV20-1; D: NA; length: 14; DNA: TGCAGTGTTATACTAGGGGGGGGCCTGGGTCAGCAGTACTTC; CDR3: CSVILGGGLGQQYF
size: NA; J: TRBJ2-5; V: TRBV4-3; D: TRBD1; length: 16; DNA: TGCGCCAGCAGCCGAGGACAGGGGGGATTCCAAGATACCCAGTCCTTC; CDR3: CASSRGQGGFQDTQSF
size: once; J: TRBJ1-1; V: TRBV3-1; D: NA; length: 14; DNA: TGTGCCAGCGGCCAAATACAGCCGAACACTGAAGCTTTCTTT; CDR3: CASGQIQPNTEAFF
size: NA; J: TRBJ2-7; V: TRBV4-3; D: NA; length: 14; DNA: TGCGCCAGCAACCAGACATTAGAGTCCTACGAGCAGTACTTC; CDR3: CASNQTLESYEQYF